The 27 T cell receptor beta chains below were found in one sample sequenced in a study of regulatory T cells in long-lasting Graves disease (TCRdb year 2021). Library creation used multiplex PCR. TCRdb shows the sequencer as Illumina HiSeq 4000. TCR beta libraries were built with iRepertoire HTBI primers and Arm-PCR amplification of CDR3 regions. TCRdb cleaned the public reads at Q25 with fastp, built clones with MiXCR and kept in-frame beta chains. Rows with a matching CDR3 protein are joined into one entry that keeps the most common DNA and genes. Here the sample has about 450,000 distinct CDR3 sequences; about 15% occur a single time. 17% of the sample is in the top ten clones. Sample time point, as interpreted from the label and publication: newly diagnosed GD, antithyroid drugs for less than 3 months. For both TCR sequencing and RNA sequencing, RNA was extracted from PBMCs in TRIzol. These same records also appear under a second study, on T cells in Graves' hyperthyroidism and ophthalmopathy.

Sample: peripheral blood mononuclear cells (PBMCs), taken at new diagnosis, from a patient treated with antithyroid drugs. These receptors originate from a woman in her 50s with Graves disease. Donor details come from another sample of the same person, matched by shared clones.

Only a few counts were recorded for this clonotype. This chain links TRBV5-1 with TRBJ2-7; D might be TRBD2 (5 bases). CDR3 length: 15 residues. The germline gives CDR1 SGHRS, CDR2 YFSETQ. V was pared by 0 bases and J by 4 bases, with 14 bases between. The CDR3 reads CASSLVATANYEQYF. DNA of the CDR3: TGCGCCAGCAGCTTGGTAGCGACTGCTAATTACGAGCAGTACTTC.

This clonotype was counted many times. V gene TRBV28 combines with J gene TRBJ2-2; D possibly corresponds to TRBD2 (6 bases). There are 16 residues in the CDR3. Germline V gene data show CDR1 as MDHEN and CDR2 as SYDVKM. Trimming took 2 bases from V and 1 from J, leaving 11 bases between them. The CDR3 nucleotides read TGTGCCAGCAGTTTAGTGGGGGGAATGAACACCGGGGAGCTGTTTTTT. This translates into CASSLVGGMNTGELFF.

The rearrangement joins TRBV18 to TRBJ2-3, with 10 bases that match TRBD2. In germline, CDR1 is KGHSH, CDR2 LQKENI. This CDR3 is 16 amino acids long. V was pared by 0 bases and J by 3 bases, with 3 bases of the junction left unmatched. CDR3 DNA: TGTGCCAGCTCACCACCGGCTAGCGGGAGTACAGATACGCAGTATTTT. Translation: CASSPPASGSTDTQYF. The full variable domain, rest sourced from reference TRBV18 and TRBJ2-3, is NAGVMQNPRHLVRRRGQEARLRCSPMKGHSHVYWYRQLPEEGLKFMVYLQKENIIDESGMPKERFSAEFPKEGPSILRIQQVVRGDSAAYFCASSPPASGSTDTQYFGPGTRLTVL.

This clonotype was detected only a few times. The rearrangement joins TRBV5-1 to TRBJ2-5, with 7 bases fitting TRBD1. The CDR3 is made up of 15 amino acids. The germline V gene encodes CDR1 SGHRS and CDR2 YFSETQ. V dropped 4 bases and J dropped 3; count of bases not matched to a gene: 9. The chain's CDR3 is CASSPRQGAEETQYF. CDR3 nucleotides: TGCGCCAGCAGCCCCCGACAGGGAGCCGAAGAGACCCAGTACTTC.

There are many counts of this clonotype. For the CDR3, the DNA is TGTGCCAGCAGCTTTACTAGCGGGAGGGCCGGCGGGGAGCTGTTTTTT. Its protein product is CASSFTSGRAGGELFF. The chain carries TRBV11-2 and TRBJ2-2, with TRBD2 matching over 13 bases. V lost 3 bases and J lost 7; bases outside the gene matches: 5. The CDR3 contains 16 residues. CDR1 and CDR2 from the germline V gene are SGHAT and FQNNGV. Drawing the rest from reference TRBV11-2 and TRBJ2-2, the complete variable domain is EAGVAQSPRYKIIEKRQSVAFWCNPISGHATLYWYQQILGQGPKLLIQFQNNGVVDDSQLPKDRFSAERLKGVDSTLKIQPAKLEDSAVYLCASSFTSGRAGGELFFGEGSRLTVL.

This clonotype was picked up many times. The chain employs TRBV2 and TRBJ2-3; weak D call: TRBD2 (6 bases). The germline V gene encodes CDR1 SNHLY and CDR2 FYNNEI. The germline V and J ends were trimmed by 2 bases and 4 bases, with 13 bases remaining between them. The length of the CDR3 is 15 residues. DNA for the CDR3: TGTGCCAGCAGTGAACCCGGGAGTGGAGCAGATACGCAGTATTTT. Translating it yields CASSEPGSGADTQYF.

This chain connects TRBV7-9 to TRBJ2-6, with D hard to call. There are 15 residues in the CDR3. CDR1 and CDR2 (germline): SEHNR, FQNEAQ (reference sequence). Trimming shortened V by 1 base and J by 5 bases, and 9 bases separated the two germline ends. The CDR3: CASSLDPSWANVLTF. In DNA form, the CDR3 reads TGTGCCAGCAGCTTAGACCCATCCTGGGCCAACGTCCTGACTTTC.

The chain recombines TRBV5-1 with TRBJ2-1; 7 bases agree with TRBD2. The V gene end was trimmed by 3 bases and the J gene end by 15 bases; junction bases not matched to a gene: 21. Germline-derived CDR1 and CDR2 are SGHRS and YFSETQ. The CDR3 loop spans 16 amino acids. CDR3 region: CASSSGREGSSRLLFF. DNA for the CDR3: TGCGCCAGCAGCTCAGGAAGGGAGGGCTCCTCTAGGTTGCTGTTCTTC.

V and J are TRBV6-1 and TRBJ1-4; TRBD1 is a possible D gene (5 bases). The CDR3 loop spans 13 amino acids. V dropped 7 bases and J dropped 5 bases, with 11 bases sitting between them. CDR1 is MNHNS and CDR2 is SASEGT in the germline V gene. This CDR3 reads CASNYRLNEKLFF. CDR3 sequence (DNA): TGTGCCAGCAATTACAGGCTCAATGAAAAACTGTTTTTT.

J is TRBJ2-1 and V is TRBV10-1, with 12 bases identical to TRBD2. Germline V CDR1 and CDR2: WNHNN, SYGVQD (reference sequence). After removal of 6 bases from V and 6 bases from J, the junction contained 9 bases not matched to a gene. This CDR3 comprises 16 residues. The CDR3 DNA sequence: TGCGCCAGCAGCGGGCTAGCGGGAGGGAGCGCCAATGAGCAGTTCTTC. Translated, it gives CASSGLAGGSANEQFF.

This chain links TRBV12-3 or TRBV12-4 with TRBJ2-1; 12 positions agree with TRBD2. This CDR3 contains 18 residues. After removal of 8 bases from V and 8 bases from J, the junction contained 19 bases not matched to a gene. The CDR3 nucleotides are TGTGCCAGCTCACCTGGACGCCGGCTAGCGGGAGGGCCTTATGAGCAGTTCTTC. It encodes CASSPGRRLAGGPYEQFF.

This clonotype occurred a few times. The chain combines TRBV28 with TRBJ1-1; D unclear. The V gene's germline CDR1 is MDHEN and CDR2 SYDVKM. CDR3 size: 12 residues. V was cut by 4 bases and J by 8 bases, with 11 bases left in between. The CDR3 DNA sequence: TGTGCCAGCAGTTCACAAGTTTGGGAAGCTTTCTTT. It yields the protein CASSSQVWEAFF.

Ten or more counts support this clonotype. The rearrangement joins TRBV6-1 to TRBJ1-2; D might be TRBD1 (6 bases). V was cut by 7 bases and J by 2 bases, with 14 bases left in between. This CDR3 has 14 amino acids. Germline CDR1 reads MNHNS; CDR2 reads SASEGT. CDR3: CASTVGGANYGYTF. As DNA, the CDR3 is TGTGCCAGCACCGTCGGGGGCGCAAACTATGGCTACACCTTC.

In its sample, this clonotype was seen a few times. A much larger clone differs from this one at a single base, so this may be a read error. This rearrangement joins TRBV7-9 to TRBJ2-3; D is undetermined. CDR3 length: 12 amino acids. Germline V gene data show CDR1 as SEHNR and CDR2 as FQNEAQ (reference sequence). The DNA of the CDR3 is TGTGCCAGCAGCACCCTAGGAGATACGCGGTATTTT. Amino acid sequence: CASSTLGDTRYF.

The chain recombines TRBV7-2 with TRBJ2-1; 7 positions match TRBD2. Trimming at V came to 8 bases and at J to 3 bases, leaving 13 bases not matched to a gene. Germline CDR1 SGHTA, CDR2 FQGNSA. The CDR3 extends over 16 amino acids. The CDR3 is CASHPWAGAGYNEQFF. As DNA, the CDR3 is TGTGCCAGCCACCCATGGGCGGGAGCTGGCTACAATGAGCAGTTCTTC.

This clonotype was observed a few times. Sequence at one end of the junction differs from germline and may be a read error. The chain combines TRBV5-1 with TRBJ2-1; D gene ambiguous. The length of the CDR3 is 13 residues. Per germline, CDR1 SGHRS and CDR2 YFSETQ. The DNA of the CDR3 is TGTGCCAGCAGTTACGGGCTGACCAATGAGCAGTTCTTC. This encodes CASSYGLTNEQFF.

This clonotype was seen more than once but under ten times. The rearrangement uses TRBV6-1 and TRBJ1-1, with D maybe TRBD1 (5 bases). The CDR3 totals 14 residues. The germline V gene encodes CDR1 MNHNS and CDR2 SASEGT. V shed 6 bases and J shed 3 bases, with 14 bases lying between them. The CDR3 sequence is CASSGGGGDTEAFF. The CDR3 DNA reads TGTGCCAGCAGCGGGGGGGGGGGGGACACTGAAGCTTTCTTT.

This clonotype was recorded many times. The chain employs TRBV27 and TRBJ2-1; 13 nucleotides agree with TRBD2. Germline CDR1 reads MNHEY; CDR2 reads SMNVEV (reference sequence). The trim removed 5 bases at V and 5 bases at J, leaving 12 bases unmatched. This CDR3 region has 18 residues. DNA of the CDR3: TGTGCCAGCAGTCCCCGTCGGACTAGCGGGAGTCCCCACAATGAGCAGTTCTTC. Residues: CASSPRRTSGSPHNEQFF.

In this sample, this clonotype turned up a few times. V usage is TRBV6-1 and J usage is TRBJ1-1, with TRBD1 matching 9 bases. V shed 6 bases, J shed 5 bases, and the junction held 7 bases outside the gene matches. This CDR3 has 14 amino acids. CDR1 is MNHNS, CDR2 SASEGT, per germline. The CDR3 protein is CASRMDRGGTEAFF. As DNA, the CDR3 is TGTGCCAGCAGAATGGACAGGGGTGGAACTGAAGCTTTCTTT.

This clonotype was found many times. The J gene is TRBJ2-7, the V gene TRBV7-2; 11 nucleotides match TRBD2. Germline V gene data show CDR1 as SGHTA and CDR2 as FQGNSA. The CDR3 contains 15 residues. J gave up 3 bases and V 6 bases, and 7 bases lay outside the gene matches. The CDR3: CASSSGLAGGYEQYF. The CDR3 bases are TGTGCCAGCAGTTCCGGGCTAGCGGGAGGCTACGAGCAGTACTTC.

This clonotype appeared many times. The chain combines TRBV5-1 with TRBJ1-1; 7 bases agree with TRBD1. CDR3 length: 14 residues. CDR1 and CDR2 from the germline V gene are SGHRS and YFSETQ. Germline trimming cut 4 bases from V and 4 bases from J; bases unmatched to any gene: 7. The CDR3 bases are TGCGCCAGCAGCCTGGGAGGGGGCGTCACTGAAGCTTTCTTT. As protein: CASSLGGGVTEAFF.

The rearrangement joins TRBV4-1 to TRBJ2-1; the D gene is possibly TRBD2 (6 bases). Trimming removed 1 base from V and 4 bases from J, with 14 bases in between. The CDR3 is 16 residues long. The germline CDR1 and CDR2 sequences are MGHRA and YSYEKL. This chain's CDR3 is CASSQGETRPYNEQFF. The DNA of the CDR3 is TGCGCCAGCAGCCAAGGGGAGACTAGGCCATACAATGAGCAGTTCTTC.

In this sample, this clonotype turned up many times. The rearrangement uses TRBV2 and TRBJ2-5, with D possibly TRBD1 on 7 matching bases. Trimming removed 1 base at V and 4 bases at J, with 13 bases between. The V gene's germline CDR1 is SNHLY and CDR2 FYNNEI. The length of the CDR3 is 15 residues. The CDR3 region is CASSEGQGGPETQYF. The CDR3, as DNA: TGTGCCAGCAGTGAAGGGCAGGGGGGACCAGAGACCCAGTACTTC. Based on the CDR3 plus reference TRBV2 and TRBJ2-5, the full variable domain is EPEVTQTPSHQVTQMGQEVILRCVPISNHLYFYWYRQILGQKVEFLVSFYNNEISEKSEIFDDQFSVERPDGSNFTLKIRSTKLEDSAMYFCASSEGQGGPETQYFGPGTRLLVL.

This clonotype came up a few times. CDR3 DNA: TGTGCCAGCAGTCCCCCCGACCAGCGGGATAAGGAGTCCTACGAGCAGTACTTC. It yields the protein CASSPPDQRDKESYEQYF. The genes are TRBV27 and TRBJ2-7, with 7 bases aligning to TRBD2. V was clipped by 5 bases and J by 1 base; unmatched bases: 17. This CDR3 has 18 residues. Germline assignment: CDR1 MNHEY and CDR2 SMNVEV (reference sequence).

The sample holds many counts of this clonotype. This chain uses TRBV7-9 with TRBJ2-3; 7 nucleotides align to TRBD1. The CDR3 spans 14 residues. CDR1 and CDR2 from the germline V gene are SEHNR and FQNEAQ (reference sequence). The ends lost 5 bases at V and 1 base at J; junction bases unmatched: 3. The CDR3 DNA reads TGTGCCAGCAGCGTCGACAGGGGCACAGATACGCAGTATTTT. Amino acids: CASSVDRGTDTQYF.

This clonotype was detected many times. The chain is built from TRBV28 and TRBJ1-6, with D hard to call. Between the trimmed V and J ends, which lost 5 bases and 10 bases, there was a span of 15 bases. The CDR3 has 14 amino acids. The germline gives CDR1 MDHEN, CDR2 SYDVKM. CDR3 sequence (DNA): TGTGCCAGCAGTCCCGAACTAGAGGGATCACCCCTCCACTTT. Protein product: CASSPELEGSPLHF.

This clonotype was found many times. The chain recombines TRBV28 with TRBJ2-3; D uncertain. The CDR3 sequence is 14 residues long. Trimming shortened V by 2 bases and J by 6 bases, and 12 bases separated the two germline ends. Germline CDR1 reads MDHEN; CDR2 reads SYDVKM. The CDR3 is CASSLRVESDTQYF. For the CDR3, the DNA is TGTGCCAGCAGTTTACGGGTGGAGAGCGATACGCAGTATTTT.